This is a list of T cell receptor beta chains from one sample in a study of T cell changes during pregnancy in multiple sclerosis. Assay used: immunoSEQ multiplex PCR; TCRdb lists only in-frame clones, some missing. This table holds approximately 100,000 clones, around 93% found once. The sample in question was peripheral blood, obtained before pregnancy. The receptors here all came from a female donor with multiple sclerosis, enrolled in a pregnancy study. Both conserved end residues are part of each CDR3. Fields, in order: clone size, CDR3 length, D gene, J gene, V gene, CDR3 DNA, CDR3 protein. A D gene is named only where the DNA matches it firmly. The size of a clone is reported for some rows only, either as once, few or many, or as a class for expanded clones.

-	17	-	TRBJ1-1	TRBV4-1	TGCGCCAGCAGCCGCCCTTGGGGGGGGCGGTTGAACACTGAAGCTTTCTTT	CASSRPWGGRLNTEAFF
-	14	-	TRBJ2-7	TRBV27	TGTGCCAGCAGTTTACTTTTCGCGCGGAACGAGCAGTACTTC	CASSLLFARNEQYF
-	11	-	TRBJ2-7	TRBV2	TGTGCCAGCAGTGTTGAGTACGAGCAGTACTTC	CASSVEYEQYF
-	15	-	TRBJ2-2	TRBV6-4	TGTGCCAGCAGTGTTGAACACATGAACACCGGGGAGCTGTTTTTT	CASSVEHMNTGELFF
-	15	-	TRBJ1-5	TRBV6-5	TGTGCCAGCAGCCCCCGGGGGGAAGGCAATCAGCCCCAGCATTTT	CASSPRGEGNQPQHF
-	18	-	TRBJ1-3	TRBV2	TGTGCCAGCAGTGAAACCCTCGGATGGGGGGGCGCTGGAAACACCATATATTTT	CASSETLGWGGAGNTIYF
few	13	-	TRBJ1-5	TRBV6-5	TGTGCCAGCAGCTCCCCGGAGGACCAAGCCCAGCATTTT	CASSSPEDQAQHF
once	15	TRBD1	TRBJ2-7	TRBV11-3	TGTGCCAGCAGCTTAGGACAGGGGGCAAACTACGAGCAGTACTTC	CASSLGQGANYEQYF
-	15	-	TRBJ2-1	TRBV7-3	TGTGCCAGCAGCTTAACTTCCGGGGGCTACAATGAGCAGTTCTTC	CASSLTSGGYNEQFF
-	13	-	TRBJ2-7	TRBV6-6	TGTGCCAGCAGTCCCGGGACACCCTACGAGCAGTACTTC	CASSPGTPYEQYF
-	14	-	TRBJ1-4	TRBV27	TGTGCCAGCAGTTCTACAGGGTCCGCGAGAAAACTGTTTTTT	CASSSTGSARKLFF
-	15	-	TRBJ2-5	TRBV29-1	TGCAGCGCTTGCGCGTATTCAGCGGTACAAGAGACCCAGTACTTC	CSACAYSAVQETQYF
-	15	-	TRBJ1-4	TRBV14	TGTGCCAGCAGCCAAGACGCAGGGGCCGGGGAAAAACTGTTTTTT	CASSQDAGAGEKLFF
-	15	TRBD2	TRBJ2-7	TRBV7-3	TGTGCCAGCAGCCGGACTAGCGGGACGTTCTACGAGCAGTACTTC	CASSRTSGTFYEQYF
-	15	TRBD1	TRBJ1-2	TRBV6-1	TGTGCCAGCAGTGAACTAAGACCAGGGGGAGGAGGCTACACCTTC	CASSELRPGGGGYTF
-	14	TRBD2	TRBJ2-2	TRBV6-1	TGTGCCAGCACACTAGCGGGTAACACCGGGGAGCTGTTTTTT	CASTLAGNTGELFF
-	13	-	TRBJ2-5	TRBV5-1	TGCGCCAGCAGCTTGATCAGCCAAGAGACCCAGTACTTC	CASSLISQETQYF
-	14	TRBD1	TRBJ2-7	TRBV27	TGTGCCAGCTATCGGGACAGGGGGTACCGCGAGCAGTACTTC	CASYRDRGYREQYF
-	15	TRBD1	TRBJ1-2	TRBV6-5	TGTGCCAGCAGTTCTGGAATGACAGGGGGCTATGGCTACACCTTC	CASSSGMTGGYGYTF
-	14	TRBD1	TRBJ1-2	TRBV5-8	TGTGCCAGCAGCGCAGACGACAGGGTGCATGGCTACACCTTC	CASSADDRVHGYTF
-	19	TRBD2	TRBJ2-1	TRBV7-9	TGTGCCAGCAGCTCCGACTTAGCGGGACCCCATAGCTCCTACAATGAGCAGTTCTTC	CASSSDLAGPHSSYNEQFF
-	13	TRBD1	TRBJ2-7	TRBV11-3	TGTGCCAGCAGCTCGGACAGGGGACACGAGCAGTACTTC	CASSSDRGHEQYF
-	17	TRBD2	TRBJ2-3	TRBV7-8	TGTGCCAGCATCTCCCTCAACGCGGGAGGCCTCACAGATACGCAGTATTTT	CASISLNAGGLTDTQYF
-	17	-	TRBJ1-1	TRBV13	TGTGCCAGCAGCTCCTCGGGGGTCGCGAGGTTGAACACTGAAGCTTTCTTT	CASSSSGVARLNTEAFF
-	13	-	TRBJ1-1	TRBV5-1	TGCGCCAGCAGCTCCGGACAGAACACTGAAGCTTTCTTT	CASSSGQNTEAFF
-	15	TRBD2	TRBJ2-6	TRBV5-1	TGCGCCAGCAGCCAACTAGCGGGTGGGGCCAACGTCCTGACTTTC	CASSQLAGGANVLTF
few	15	TRBD1	TRBJ2-7	TRBV5-4	TGTGCCAGCAGCGAGACAGGGGAGATCTCCTACGAGCAGTACTTC	CASSETGEISYEQYF
-	13	-	TRBJ2-7	TRBV5-1	TGCGCCAGCAGCTCCTCCCCGGGGTACGAGCAGTACTTC	CASSSSPGYEQYF
-	16	TRBD1	TRBJ1-2	TRBV10-3	TGTGCCATCAGTGAACGGACAGGGTTATCTAACTATGGCTACACCTTC	CAISERTGLSNYGYTF
-	13	-	TRBJ2-2	TRBV10-3	TGTGCCATCAGATCCGGAGGGGCCGGGGAGCTGTTTTTT	CAIRSGGAGELFF
-	15	-	TRBJ1-2	TRBV5-1	TGCGCCAGCAGCTTGGAAGCTCAGGTCATTGGTGGCTACACCTTC	CASSLEAQVIGGYTF
-	16	TRBD2	TRBJ2-1	TRBV7-3	TGTGCCAGCAGCTTAATGGCGGGAGGGCGGAACAATGAGCAGTTCTTC	CASSLMAGGRNNEQFF
-	17	TRBD1	TRBJ1-4	TRBV5-6	TGTGCCAGCAGCGCAACTTGGGCTTCAGGGGGCCGTGAAAAACTGTTTTTT	CASSATWASGGREKLFF
-	16	TRBD1	TRBJ1-1	TRBV19	TGTGCCAGTAGCTCGGACAGGCGACGGGTTAAGACTGAAGCTTTCTTT	CASSSDRRRVKTEAFF
-	16	TRBD2	TRBJ2-3	TRBV5-4	TGTGCCAGCAGCTTGGGCCCTAGCGGGAGCACAGATACGCAGTATTTT	CASSLGPSGSTDTQYF
-	16	TRBD2	TRBJ2-3	TRBV7-2	TGTGCCAGCAGCCTTCCGACTAGCGGGAGTCATTATACGCAGTATTTT	CASSLPTSGSHYTQYF
-	12	-	TRBJ1-2	TRBV11-2	TGTGCCAGCAGCTTGACAGCTTATGGCTACACCTTC	CASSLTAYGYTF
-	13	-	TRBJ2-5	TRBV4-2	TGTGCCAGCAGCCAAGGGGGAGGAGAGACCCAGTACTTC	CASSQGGGETQYF
-	13	TRBD1	TRBJ1-5	TRBV6-1	TGTGCCACCAGACAGGGGTACAATCAGCCCCAGCATTTT	CATRQGYNQPQHF
once	13	TRBD1	TRBJ2-1	TRBV19	TGTGCCAGTAGTATAGGGACAGGTAATGAGCAGTTCTTC	CASSIGTGNEQFF
-	17	TRBD2	TRBJ2-1	TRBV5-3	TGTGCCAACAAAGGGTGGGGAAGCGGGAGCTCCTACAATGAGCAGTTCTTC	CANKGWGSGSSYNEQFF
-	14	TRBD1	TRBJ2-1	TRBV7-9	TGTGCCAGCAGCTCAACGGGACAGGGAAATGAGCAGTTCTTC	CASSSTGQGNEQFF
-	18	TRBD2	TRBJ2-2	TRBV27	TGTGCCAGCAGTTTCTTCGGACTAGCGGGAGGAGTCACCGGGGAGCTGTTTTTT	CASSFFGLAGGVTGELFF
-	14	-	TRBJ2-5	TRBV7-3	TGTGCCAGCAGCTCAGACAATTCCCAAGAGACCCAGTACTTC	CASSSDNSQETQYF
-	16	-	TRBJ2-7	TRBV27	TGTGCCAGCAGTCTGACTTCCGGACAGAAGTCCTACGAGCAGTACTTC	CASSLTSGQKSYEQYF
-	16	-	TRBJ1-5	TRBV15	TGTGCCACCAGCAGTTTAGGTACAGGAAGGTATCAGCCCCAGCATTTT	CATSSLGTGRYQPQHF
-	14	-	TRBJ1-5	TRBV27	TGTGCCAGCAGTTTACAGGGGTTGAATCAGCCCCAGCATTTT	CASSLQGLNQPQHF
-	13	TRBD1	TRBJ2-4	TRBV2	TGTGCCAGCAGGGGGACAGGGGGGTACATTCAGTACTTC	CASRGTGGYIQYF
-	16	TRBD2	TRBJ2-7	TRBV4-1	TGCGCCAGCAGCCAAGATCTGCGGGAGGGGTCCTACGAGCAGTACTTC	CASSQDLREGSYEQYF
-	17	TRBD2	TRBJ2-7	TRBV4-2	TGTGCCAGCAGCCAAACCGCCTTAGCGGGAGGAACGGGGGAGCAGTACTTC	CASSQTALAGGTGEQYF
-	17	-	TRBJ1-4	TRBV15	TGTGCCACCAGCAGAGATAGGCTACTAACTTATAATGAAAAACTGTTTTTT	CATSRDRLLTYNEKLFF
-	15	-	TRBJ2-3	TRBV4-1	TGCGCCAGCAGCCAAGAACACCAAAACACAGATACGCAGTATTTT	CASSQEHQNTDTQYF
-	12	-	TRBJ2-7	TRBV4-1	TGCGCCAGCAGAGGGTCGACAGAAAGGGAGTACTTC	CASRGSTEREYF
-	15	-	TRBJ1-1	TRBV5-1	TGCGCCAGCAGCTTTGGAGCGGGGGGGGATACTGAAGCTTTCTTT	CASSFGAGGDTEAFF
-	15	TRBD2	TRBJ2-7	TRBV18	TGTGCCAGCTCACCCGAGCGGGGCGGACCCTACGAGCAGTACTTC	CASSPERGGPYEQYF
-	14	TRBD1	TRBJ1-2	TRBV7-2	TGTGCCAGCAGCTTCGGGACAGTCCCTTATGGCTACACCTTC	CASSFGTVPYGYTF
-	14	-	TRBJ1-1	TRBV5-1	TGCGCCAGCAGCCTAGACAGCCTGAACACTGAAGCTTTCTTT	CASSLDSLNTEAFF
-	13	-	TRBJ2-5	TRBV2	TGTGCCAGCAGTGGGACAGTCGGAGAGACCCAGTACTTC	CASSGTVGETQYF
-	15	TRBD1	TRBJ1-1	TRBV2	TGTGCCAGCCGAAACTTAGGACAGGCCAACACTGAAGCTTTCTTT	CASRNLGQANTEAFF
-	11	-	TRBJ2-5	TRBV20-1	TGCAGTGCTAGTCCAACTAAGCCCCAGTACTTC	CSASPTKPQYF